One and the same sample provided the 19 T cell receptor beta chains below, sequenced in a study of shared clonotypes between healthy human individuals. The method was immunoSEQ multiplex PCR; TCRdb's version includes in-frame clones alone and lacks a portion of them. The profile shows some 2,100,000 clones, approximately 94% of them singletons. Sequencing used naive CD4+ T cells sorted from blood. As for subset: CD45RA+ positively selected. These receptors were collected from a man aged 18-30 years in good health.

CDR3 nucleotide sequence: TGCGCCAGCAGCCTGAGGACAGGGGGAGGGGAGACCCAGTACTTC. Its protein is CASSLRTGGGETQYF. The gene calls are TRBV5-1 and TRBJ2-5; 10 nucleotides align to TRBD1. This CDR3 contains 15 residues. Germline CDR1 and CDR2: SGHRS and YFSETQ. Losses at the gene ends were 4 bases for V and 5 bases for J; bases not matched to a gene: 8.

The chain is built from TRBV30 and TRBJ2-7, with D tentatively TRBD2 (5 bases). The length of the CDR3 is 14 residues. Germline CDR1 GTSNPN, CDR2 SVGIG (reference sequence). In DNA, the CDR3 is TGTGTTATGGGGAATGCGGGCCATACCTACGAGCAGTACTTC. Encoded protein: CVMGNAGHTYEQYF.

This clone has just one count. The chain carries TRBV5-1 and TRBJ2-5; unclear D gene. The V end lost 0 bases, the J end lost 5 bases, and 14 bases lay between the germline ends. Per germline, CDR1 SGHRS and CDR2 YFSETQ. CDR3 length: 15 residues. CDR3 amino acids: CASSLGQALGETQYF. CDR3 nucleotide sequence: TGCGCCAGCAGCTTGGGGCAGGCCCTTGGGGAGACCCAGTACTTC.

The V and J genes are TRBV7-2 and TRBJ2-1; TRBD2 matches at 7 bases. The CDR3 totals 15 residues. Trimming took 1 base from V and 9 from J; bases not matched to a gene: 9. The germline V gene has CDR1 SGHTA and CDR2 FQGNSA. In nucleotides, the CDR3 is TGTGCCAGCAGCTTAGGTGGACTAGGACTGGGTGAGCAGTTCTTC. This translates into CASSLGGLGLGEQFF.

The V call is TRBV7-2, the J call TRBJ2-3, with 7 nucleotides matching TRBD2. The CDR3 runs 16 residues. V was clipped by 3 bases and J by 3 bases; unmatched bases: 9. The germline gives CDR1 SGHTA, CDR2 FQGNSA. The CDR3 DNA reads as TGTGCCAGCAGCTTTGCGGGAGTGGGGGGGACAGATACGCAGTATTTT. This encodes CASSFAGVGGTDTQYF.

This sequence joins TRBV5-4 and TRBJ2-7; D perhaps matches TRBD1 (7 bases). CDR1 is SGHNT and CDR2 is YYREEE in the germline V gene (reference sequence). The CDR3 extends over 16 amino acids. Deletions cut 4 bases from V and 6 bases from J, with 23 bases between. The CDR3 sequence: CASSPGAGTEGLEQYF. The CDR3 DNA sequence: TGTGCCAGCAGCCCGGGAGCCGGGACAGAAGGTCTCGAGCAGTACTTC. The complete variable domain, with remaining parts taken from reference TRBV5-4 and TRBJ2-7, reads ETGVTQSPTHLIKTRGQQVTLRCSSQSGHNTVSWYQQALGQGPQFIFQYYREEENGRGNFPPRFSGLQFPNYSSELNVNALELDDSALYLCASSPGAGTEGLEQYFGPGTRLTVT.

The CDR3 DNA sequence: TGTGCCAGCAGAGGTACAGGGGGTAGGTACGAGCAGTACTTC. Its protein product is CASRGTGGRYEQYF. The chain uses TRBV2 and TRBJ2-7, with TRBD1 matching over 8 bases. Germline-derived CDR1 and CDR2 are SNHLY and FYNNEI. The J segment lost 4 bases and the V segment lost 6 bases, leaving 8 bases of the junction unmatched. The CDR3 spans 14 residues.

A few counts support this clone. The genes are TRBV2 and TRBJ2-3, with D uncertain. The CDR3 spans 14 residues. CDR1 and CDR2 from the germline V gene are SNHLY and FYNNEI. Deletions cut 6 bases from V and 1 base from J, with 11 bases between. CDR3 residues: CASRDRLGTDTQYF. As DNA, the CDR3 is TGTGCCAGCAGAGACCGACTTGGCACAGATACGCAGTATTTT.

V usage is TRBV7-6 and J usage is TRBJ1-1, with TRBD1 matching 10 bases. This CDR3 region has 14 residues. The trim removed 4 bases at V and 4 bases at J, leaving 3 bases unmatched. CDR1 is SGHVS, CDR2 FNYEAQ, per germline. This chain's CDR3 is CASSWDRGVTEAFF. CDR3 coding DNA: TGTGCCAGCAGCTGGGACAGGGGTGTCACTGAAGCTTTCTTT.

In this sample, this clone turned up once. This chain links TRBV13 with TRBJ2-3; D call uncertain. There are 15 residues in the CDR3. Germline lookup yields CDR1 PRHDT and CDR2 FYEKMQ (reference sequence). Between the trimmed V and J ends, which lost 8 bases and 2 bases, there was a span of 17 bases. The CDR3 protein is CASAPGRTATDTQYF. CDR3 DNA sequence: TGTGCCAGCGCTCCCGGGCGTACCGCCACAGATACGCAGTATTTT.

This rearrangement joins TRBV5-1 to TRBJ1-1; 10 nucleotides agree with TRBD1. The CDR3 totals 16 residues. Germline CDR1 and CDR2: SGHRS and YFSETQ. After removal of 4 bases from V and 1 base from J, the junction contained 7 bases not matched to a gene. The CDR3 here is CASSLGQGKGNTEAFF. CDR3 coding DNA: TGCGCCAGCAGCCTGGGACAGGGGAAAGGGAACACTGAAGCTTTCTTT. Based on the CDR3 plus reference TRBV5-1 and TRBJ1-1, the full variable domain is KAGVTQTPRYLIKTRGQQVTLSCSPISGHRSVSWYQQTPGQGLQFLFEYFSETQRNKGNFPGRFSGRQFSNSRSEMNVSTLELGDSALYLCASSLGQGKGNTEAFFGQGTRLTVV.

CDR3 bases: TGTGCCATCAGGCCCGGTGGAGGTGAAAAACTGTTTTTT. This encodes CAIRPGGGEKLFF. The rearrangement joins TRBV10-3 to TRBJ1-4; the D is unclear. The CDR3 covers 13 residues. CDR1 and CDR2 (germline): ENHRY, SYGVKD. Deletions cut 6 bases from V and 7 bases from J, with 12 bases between.

The chain has TRBV6-5 and TRBJ2-6, with D tentatively TRBD1 or TRBD2 (6 bases each). CDR1 is MNHEY, CDR2 SVGAGI, per germline. Trimming left V 10 bases short and J 3 bases short, with 10 bases between. This CDR3 is 13 amino acids long. CDR3 nucleotide sequence: TGTGCCATCCGGGGGCATGGGGCCAACGTCCTGACTTTC. It translates to CAIRGHGANVLTF.

On this clone: Other nucleotide sequences in the sample specify the same CDR3. V and J are TRBV30 and TRBJ1-2; D gene unclear. Germline loops: CDR1 GTSNPN, CDR2 SVGIG (reference sequence). Trimming took off 3 bases at V and 5 bases at J, with 7 bases between the two ends. The CDR3 is made up of 11 amino acids. In nucleotides, the CDR3 is TGTGCCTGGAGAGCTGCTTATGGCTACACCTTC. Translated: CAWRAAYGYTF.

The V call is TRBV7-7, the J call TRBJ2-1; 11 bases map to TRBD2. There are 15 residues in the CDR3. Germline CDR1 and CDR2: SSHAT and FNYEAQ (reference sequence). This CDR3 is CASGQTAVAGGLLFF. Here the CDR3 DNA reads TGTGCTAGCGGCCAGACAGCGGTAGCGGGGGGGTTGTTGTTCTTC.

In this sample, this clone turned up once. V gene TRBV6-1 combines with J gene TRBJ1-2; D may be TRBD1 (6 bases). This CDR3 has 15 residues. V was trimmed by 6 bases and J by 6 bases, leaving 20 bases between them. CDR1 is MNHNS, CDR2 SASEGT, per germline. The CDR3 coding sequence is TGTGCCAGCAGGACAGGAGTAGGGGGGGAAGATGGCTACACCTTC. Translated, it gives CASRTGVGGEDGYTF.

As concerns this clone: Distinct nucleotide sequences in the sample also encode this CDR3. The chain is built from TRBV5-6 and TRBJ1-4; maybe TRBD1 (6 bases). The CDR3 extends over 13 amino acids. V gave up 0 bases and J gave up 8 bases, with 8 bases separating them. The germline V gene has CDR1 SGHDT and CDR2 YYEEEE. CDR3 protein: CASSLVQGEKLFF. The CDR3 nucleotides read TGTGCCAGCAGCTTGGTACAGGGAGAAAAACTGTTTTTT.

This clone has a single count. The genes are TRBV28 and TRBJ1-2; D gene unclear. Germline CDR1 reads MDHEN; CDR2 reads SYDVKM. Between the trimmed V and J ends, which lost 2 bases and 1 base, there was a span of 8 bases. The CDR3 is 14 amino acids. The CDR3 sequence is CASSLPDLNYGYTF. Written as DNA, the CDR3 is TGTGCCAGCAGTTTACCCGATCTTAACTATGGCTACACCTTC.

This sequence joins TRBV9 and TRBJ2-2; D is undetermined. CDR3 length: 16 amino acids. V shed 0 bases and J shed 0 bases, with 9 bases lying between them. Germline V gives CDR1 SGDLS, CDR2 YYNGEE. The chain's CDR3 is CASSVAENPNTGELFF. CDR3 nucleotides: TGTGCCAGCAGCGTAGCAGAGAATCCGAACACCGGGGAGCTGTTTTTT.